This T cell receptor beta chain is from a study of T cell responses to AZD1222 COVID-19 vaccine. Overall study findings and caveats: Unmutated variant regions are reportedly the target of nearly half of TCRs that are spike-specific. The donor cohort was predominantly white British with a female majority, and clonal diversity may have been underestimated.

TCRdb's table, derived via immunoSEQ multiplex PCR, lists solely in-frame clones and lacks some. The sample holds some 180,000 clones, 90% to 95% seen once. Trimming at V came to 6 bases and at J to 0 bases, leaving 14 bases not matched to a gene. The CDR3 is made up of 18 amino acids. The germline CDR1 and CDR2 sequences are MNHEY and SVGEGT. As to this clone: Its antigen is unidentified.

This chain links TRBV6-2 or TRBV6-3 with TRBJ1-1, with 9 positions matching TRBD1. The TCR sequence derives from an adult who received the MenACWY meningococcal vaccine as a control. The sequencing used peripheral blood, collected 28 days after the second dose of the MenACWY control vaccine. CDR3 region: CASSAAGTGPYMNTEAFF. CDR3 in DNA: TGTGCCAGCAGCGCCGCCGGGACAGGGCCTTACATGAACACTGAAGCTTTCTTT.